The next 2 T cell receptor beta chains were all read from a single sample in a study of cytomegalovirus exposure and HLA in healthy donors. Here immunoSEQ multiplex PCR was the method, and the copy in TCRdb shows in-frame clones only, minus some. Altogether approximately 280,000 clones are present, 85% to 90% being singletons, with the ten largest covering about 0.9%. Sequencing was done on a sample of PBMCs. These receptors were obtained from a woman aged 18-29 years in good health and CMV-seronegative.

CDR3 nucleotides: TGCGCCAGCAGCGCCAGCCCGGCGGGTAGCTCCTACGAGCAGTACTTC. Its translation is CASSASPAGSSYEQYF. This chain joins TRBV5-1 and TRBJ2-7; D might be TRBD2 (5 bases). Germline loops: CDR1 SGHRS, CDR2 YFSETQ. Trimming left V 4 bases short and J 0 bases short, with 17 bases between. The CDR3 is 16 amino acids.

The chain couples TRBV5-1 to TRBJ2-2; 12 positions match TRBD2. Germline values: CDR1 SGHRS, CDR2 YFSETQ. This CDR3 is built from 16 residues. J lost 4 bases, V lost 5 bases, and 6 bases had no gene match. The CDR3 DNA reads as TGCGCCAGCAGTTCGGGACTAGCGGGTGTCACCGGGGAGCTGTTTTTT. Protein sequence: CASSSGLAGVTGELFF.